This T cell receptor (beta chain) was documented in a study of blood T cell repertoires in COVID-19. On the study more broadly: The United States, Italy and Spain were the sources of the acute and convalescent COVID-19 samples.

Measured with immunoSEQ multiplex PCR; TCRdb has only the in-frame clones, and not every one. The data hold under 150,000 clones, with about 91% observed a single time. In this sample, this clone turned up once. Sequencing input: peripheral blood. The TCR comes from a human donor in a cohort sampled during active COVID-19.

CDR3 DNA sequence: TGTGCCAGCAGCTTAATGGGACAGGGGGCCGAGGAGCTGTTTTTT. This sequence encodes CASSLMGQGAEELFF. V and J are TRBV7-3 and TRBJ2-2, with 12 nucleotides matching TRBD1. Germline CDR1 SGHTA, CDR2 FQGTGA. The CDR3 spans 15 residues. V dropped 1 base and J dropped 10; count of bases not matched to a gene: 4.